Shown below are 25 T cell receptor beta chains from a single sample sequenced in a study of tumor and adjacent non-tumor tissue in lung cancer (dated by TCRdb to the late 2010s). Library construction relied on multiplex PCR. Sequencing was carried out with an Illumina HiSeq 2500. Following protocols modified from ARM-PCR, the researchers constructed TCRbeta libraries through three rounds of nested PCR with primers (Table S4). Using fastp trimming at Q25 and MiXCR clonotype assembly, TCRdb reanalyzed the public sequencing data and kept in-frame beta chains. When rows share a CDR3 protein, they turn into one entry using the most common DNA and genes. Within this sample are some 71,000 distinct CDR3 sequences, with roughly 72% of them counted one time only. The ten largest clonotypes hold about 9.5% of the sample. Bulk unsorted tissue served as the source for RNA extraction, and RNA quality was assessed using a NanoDrop ND-1000 and an Agilent 2100.

Sequenced input: lung tumor tissue. These receptors were taken from a woman aged 40 to 55 with non-small cell lung cancer.

In regard to this clonotype: An end of the junction does not agree with germline; a read error may underlie this. The J gene is TRBJ2-7, the V gene TRBV6-5, with 7 bases lining up with TRBD1. CDR3 length equals 17 residues. CDR1 is MNHEY and CDR2 is SVGAGI in the germline V gene. The CDR3 spells CASSYTGQTGIGYEQYF. CDR3 sequence (DNA): TGTGCCAGCAGTTACACGGGCCAGACAGGGATAGGATACGAGCAATACTTC.

This chain connects TRBV14 to TRBJ2-7, with D perhaps TRBD2 (5 bases). Trimming stripped 3 bases from V and 4 bases from J, with 19 bases between. CDR3 length equals 16 residues. Per the germline V gene, CDR1 is SGHDN and CDR2 is FVKESK. The CDR3 sequence: CASSQETSMSKYEQYF. The DNA for the CDR3 is TGTGCCAGCAGCCAGGAAACTAGTATGTCTAAATACGAGCAGTACTTC.

This clonotype was recorded at least ten times. The V gene is TRBV30, the J gene TRBJ2-6; perhaps TRBD1 as D (5 bases). The germline gives CDR1 GTSNPN, CDR2 SVGIG (reference sequence). V shed 4 bases and J shed 1 base, with 5 bases lying between them. This CDR3 contains 13 residues. The CDR3 DNA sequence: TGTGCCTGGACAGGGTCTGGGGCCAACGTCCTGACTTTC. This gives the protein CAWTGSGANVLTF.

In regard to this clonotype: Germline and junction disagree at one end, which may indicate a read error. The J gene is TRBJ2-5, the V gene TRBV20-1; 8 nucleotides line up with TRBD2. This CDR3 has 15 amino acids. In germline, CDR1 is DFQATT, CDR2 SNEGSKA (reference sequence). This CDR3 is CNATRGSGGQETQYF. CDR3 nucleotides: TGCAATGCTACTAGGGGAAGCGGGGGCCAAGAGACCCAGTACTTC.

In its sample, this clonotype was seen many times. The chain carries TRBV4-2 and TRBJ1-4, with D possibly being TRBD1 (5 bases). The CDR3 is made up of 16 amino acids. The germline gives CDR1 LGHNA, CDR2 YNFKEQ. Deletions cut 4 bases from V and 7 bases from J, with 19 bases between. CDR3 in amino acids: CASSPQKGTRVEKLFF. In nucleotides, the CDR3 is TGTGCCAGCAGCCCTCAGAAAGGGACCCGGGTTGAAAAACTGTTTTTT.

A word on this clonotype: The junction departs from germline at one end; a sequencing error may be responsible. V usage is TRBV29-1 and J usage is TRBJ2-6, with 10 bases aligning to TRBD1. Looked up from germline, CDR1 is SQVTM and CDR2 is ANQGSEA. The CDR3 contains 15 residues. CDR3 amino acids: CNVSTGGSGANVMTF. In DNA form, the CDR3 reads TGCAACGTTTCGACAGGGGGCTCTGGGGCCAATGTCATGACTTTC.

Remarks on this clonotype: A much more abundant neighbour one base away suggests this may be a read error. V usage is TRBV5-6 and J usage is TRBJ2-3; D is unresolved. Trimming pared 1 base from V and 8 bases from J, leaving 2 bases between. Per the germline V gene, CDR1 is SGHDT and CDR2 is YYEEEE. The CDR3 is made up of 10 amino acids. CDR3 residues: CASSLSTQYF. The CDR3 region has the DNA TGTGCCAGCAGCTTGAGTACGCAGTATTTT.

Note on this clonotype: Since a much larger clone is just one base distant, this may be a read error. The rearrangement uses TRBV28 and TRBJ1-6; no clear D gene. CDR1 is MDHEN, CDR2 SYDVKM, per germline. CDR3 size: 11 residues. V lost 7 bases, J lost 7 bases, and 5 bases lay in between. CDR3 nucleotide sequence: TGTGCCAGCAATGAAAATTCACCCCTCCACTTT. Translated: CASNENSPLHF.

As concerns this clonotype: At one boundary the junction diverges from the germline segment, which might be a read error. The chain links TRBV5-1 to TRBJ2-7; no clear D. Per germline, CDR1 SGHRS and CDR2 YFSETQ. This CDR3 comprises 12 residues. CDR3 sequence (DNA): TGCGCCAGCAGCTTAGGAGATCACGATCAGTACTTC. This gives the protein CASSLGDHDQYF.

Of note for this clonotype: A junction end diverges from the germline sequence, so it may reflect a read error. The chain is built from TRBV5-5 and TRBJ2-7, with 7 positions matching TRBD2. CDR1 is SGHKS and CDR2 is YYEKEE in the germline V gene (reference sequence). CDR3 length equals 15 residues. The CDR3 bases are TGTACCAGCTGCTTCCTTTCGGGGGGTAGTGACGAGCAGTACTTC. Amino acids: CTSCFLSGGSDEQYF.

On this clonotype itself: This may be a read error: a much more frequent sequence differs by one nucleotide. The gene calls are TRBV7-9 and TRBJ2-1; unclear D gene. CDR1 and CDR2 from the germline V gene are SEHNR and FQNEAQ (reference sequence). The CDR3 runs to 13 residues. V was trimmed by 2 bases and J by 4 bases, leaving 6 bases between them. CDR3 DNA sequence: TGTGCCAGCAGCTTACACGAGTACAATGAGCAGTTCTTC. It codes for CASSLHEYNEQFF.

About this clonotype itself: A read error may produce the germline difference seen at one junction end. This chain uses TRBV4-1 with TRBJ2-2, with D unresolved. The CDR3 runs to 17 residues. The V gene's germline CDR1 is MGHRA and CDR2 YSYEKL. CDR3 sequence: CASSQVLLGSGTGELFF. The CDR3 nucleotides are TGCGCCAGTAGCCAAGTTTTGTTAGGATCGGGCACCGGGGAGCTGTTTTTT.

This sequence joins TRBV9 and TRBJ2-3; D not certain. Between the trimmed V and J ends, which lost 5 bases and 1 base, there was a span of 8 bases. The CDR3 is 13 amino acids. Germline CDR1 reads SGDLS; CDR2 reads YYNGEE. The CDR3 nucleotides are TGTGCCAGCAGTTGCCGGGGCACAGATACGCAGTATTTT. It encodes CASSCRGTDTQYF.

Notes on this clonotype: At one of its ends the junction is not consistent with the germline gene, which may arise from a read error. This chain links TRBV11-2 with TRBJ2-5; D may be TRBD1 or TRBD2 (5 bases each). Germline CDR1 and CDR2: SGHAT and FQNNGV. This CDR3 is built from 14 residues. CDR3 in DNA: TGTGCCAGCACCTCCGGGGCATTCCAAGAGACCCAGTATTTC. This codes for CASTSGAFQETQYF.

The V and J genes are TRBV5-5 and TRBJ2-3, with D maybe TRBD2 (5 bases). Trimming cost V 0 bases and J 3 bases, with 17 bases left between them. Germline assignment: CDR1 SGHKS and CDR2 YYEKEE (reference sequence). The CDR3 loop spans 17 amino acids. CDR3 amino acids: CASSLAARVSRTDTQYF. The CDR3 DNA reads TGTGCCAGCAGCTTGGCCGCGAGGGTTTCGCGAACAGATACGCAGTATTTT.

This clonotype was found a few times. A much larger clone lies one base from this, so it may be a read error. The chain has TRBV6-2 or TRBV6-3 and TRBJ2-1; weak D call: TRBD2 (5 bases). CDR1 is MNHEY, CDR2 SVGEGT, per germline. This CDR3 is 17 amino acids long. CDR3 sequence reads: CASSRPTTQKSYNERFF. CDR3 coding DNA: TGTGCCAGCAGTCGGCCGACTACCCAAAAATCCTACAATGAGCGGTTCTTC.

The chain links TRBV12-3 or TRBV12-4 to TRBJ1-5; the D is unclear. The CDR3 is made up of 13 amino acids. V gave up 4 bases and J gave up 4 bases, with 8 bases separating them. The CDR3 sequence: CASSYSINQPQHF. The CDR3 bases are TGTGCCAGCAGTTACAGCATAAATCAGCCCCAGCATTTT.

The chain employs TRBV5-1 and TRBJ1-1; D remains unclear. There are 15 residues in the CDR3. The germline CDR1 and CDR2 sequences are SGHRS and YFSETQ. V was pared by 0 bases and J by 0 bases, with 9 bases between. Written as DNA, the CDR3 is TGCGCCAGCAGCTTGGCCGGATATTTGAACACTGAAGCTTTCTTT. Its translation is CASSLAGYLNTEAFF.

With regard to this clonotype: One end of the junction varies from germline; a read error may be responsible. The V and J genes are TRBV4-2 and TRBJ2-1; D is possibly TRBD2 (5 bases). CDR1 is LGHNA and CDR2 is YNFKEQ in the germline V gene. The CDR3 consists of 17 residues. CDR3: CASSQGLARSSCNEQFF. For the CDR3, the DNA is TGTGCCAGCAGCCAAGGCCTAGCCCGGAGCTCCTGCAATGAGCAGTTCTTC.

Points on this clonotype: This may come from a read error, since a much larger clone is one base off. Since the CDR3 does not end with the conserved phenylalanine or tryptophan, this likely comes from a read error. This chain uses TRBV20-1 with TRBJ1-1; D unclear. The V end lost 7 bases, the J end lost 2 bases, and 11 bases lay between the germline ends. Germline lookup yields CDR1 DFQATT and CDR2 SNEGSKA (reference sequence). CDR3 length: 12 residues. CDR3 amino acids: CSGVGGNTEAFI. CDR3 coding DNA: TGCAGTGGAGTGGGCGGAAACACTGAAGCTTTCATT.

Notes on this clonotype: One end of the junction is discordant with germline, which a read error may explain. This chain connects TRBV29-1 to TRBJ2-1; the D gene is possibly TRBD2 (5 bases). This CDR3 is built from 14 residues. The V gene's germline CDR1 is SQVTM and CDR2 ANQGSEA. DNA for the CDR3: TGCAGCGCTGAAGACCCTCGGACTTACAATGAGCAGTTCTTC. This encodes CSAEDPRTYNEQFF.

This clonotype is termed medium-sized. This chain uses TRBV6-1 with TRBJ2-1; no definite D call. V lost 4 bases, J lost 9 bases, and 7 bases lay in between. Germline V gives CDR1 MNHNS, CDR2 SASEGT. This CDR3 has 11 residues. CDR3 protein: CASSGTFEQFF. Here the CDR3 DNA reads TGTGCCAGCAGTGGTACCTTTGAGCAGTTCTTC.

As to this clonotype: One junction end does not reproduce the germline sequence, and a read error may be involved. J is TRBJ1-3 and V is TRBV4-1; D unclear. From germline, CDR1 is MGHRA and CDR2 YSYEKL. CDR3 length equals 16 residues. This chain's CDR3 is CASSQDFVPSRNIIYF. The CDR3 DNA is TGCGCCAGCAGCCAAGATTTTGTCCCGTCCAGAAACATCATATATTTT.

A word on this clonotype: The CDR3 end shows no conserved phenylalanine or tryptophan, and so a read error is likely. The rearrangement joins TRBV12-3 or TRBV12-4 to TRBJ2-1; D is perhaps TRBD2 (6 bases). The CDR3 runs to 15 residues. With 6 bases removed from V and 10 bases from J, the gap between germline ends came to 22 bases. DNA for the CDR3: TGTGCCAGCAGCCCTACTAGCTGGAGGGCCAGGGAGCAGTTCTTA. As protein: CASSPTSWRAREQFL.

The chain combines TRBV6-5 with TRBJ2-6; D may match TRBD1 or TRBD2 (5 bases each). Trimming cost V 5 bases and J 9 bases, with 20 bases left between them. Looked up from germline, CDR1 is MNHEY and CDR2 is SVGAGI. The CDR3 totals 16 residues. CDR3 nucleotide sequence: TGTGCCAGCAGTCCCTTGGCAGGGAACGGGATCAACGTCCTGACTTTC. This encodes CASSPLAGNGINVLTF.